The 19 T cell receptor beta chains presented below share a single source sample, sequenced in a study of cytomegalovirus exposure and HLA in healthy donors. With 60 Vbeta and 13 Jbeta primers, the PCR was carried out. The repertoire was sequenced with immunoSEQ multiplex PCR; TCRdb's copy has only in-frame clones and lacks some. Among under 200,000 clones listed, 86% were seen once. Material: PBMCs. All receptors come from a woman younger than 45 in good health and CMV-seronegative.

V usage is TRBV5-1 and J usage is TRBJ2-7, with D perhaps TRBD2 (5 bases). Deletions cut 2 bases from V and 6 bases from J, with 15 bases between. Germline V gene data show CDR1 as SGHRS and CDR2 as YFSETQ. This CDR3 comprises 14 residues. This CDR3 reads CASSFGVPPAEQYF. The CDR3 coding sequence is TGCGCCAGCAGCTTCGGGGTCCCTCCCGCCGAGCAGTACTTC. Drawing the rest from reference TRBV5-1 and TRBJ2-7, the complete variable domain is KAGVTQTPRYLIKTRGQQVTLSCSPISGHRSVSWYQQTPGQGLQFLFEYFSETQRNKGNFPGRFSGRQFSNSRSEMNVSTLELGDSALYLCASSFGVPPAEQYFGPGTRLTVT.

The chain is built from TRBV9 and TRBJ2-1; 8 bases map to TRBD1. The CDR3 runs 15 residues. From germline, CDR1 is SGDLS and CDR2 YYNGEE. V shed 0 bases and J 7 bases; nucleotides not matched to a gene: 6. The CDR3 region has the DNA TGTGCCAGCAGCGTAGCACCGACAGGGGAGAATGAGCAGTTCTTC. Protein: CASSVAPTGENEQFF.

This rearrangement joins TRBV9 to TRBJ1-4; TRBD1 aligns across 7 bases. This CDR3 has 14 residues. The V and J ends lost 0 bases and 7 bases, in that order; junction bases with no gene match: 3. Germline V gene sequence: CDR1 SGDLS, CDR2 YYNGEE. The CDR3 DNA is TGTGCCAGCAGCGTAGGAGGGGGCGGTGAAAAACTGTTTTTT. Its protein is CASSVGGGGEKLFF. The complete variable domain, with remaining parts taken from reference TRBV9 and TRBJ1-4, reads DSGVTQTPKHLITATGQRVTLRCSPRSGDLSVYWYQQSLDQGLQFLIQYYNGEERAKGNILERFSAQQFPDLHSELNLSSLELGDSALYFCASSVGGGGEKLFFGSGTQLSVL.

V and J are TRBV27 and TRBJ1-1; 8 bases are shared with TRBD1. The CDR3 is 17 amino acids. Trimming took 4 bases from V and 3 from J; bases not matched to a gene: 13. CDR1 and CDR2 (germline): MNHEY, SMNVEV (reference sequence). This chain's CDR3 is CASSSIPPGTGYTEAFF. In nucleotides, the CDR3 is TGTGCCAGCAGTTCTATACCCCCCGGGACAGGATACACTGAAGCTTTCTTT.

V is TRBV7-3 and J is TRBJ1-1; D is perhaps TRBD1 (6 bases). This CDR3 region has 14 residues. Germline values: CDR1 SGHTA, CDR2 FQGTGA. Trimming shortened V by 5 bases and J by 7 bases, and 17 bases separated the two germline ends. The CDR3 sequence is CASSLHPGVNEAFF. CDR3 coding DNA: TGTGCCAGCAGCCTTCACCCAGGGGTAAATGAAGCTTTCTTT.

The V call is TRBV6-6, the J call TRBJ2-2; 8 positions agree with TRBD1. Germline V lookup: CDR1 MNHNY, CDR2 SVGAGI (reference sequence). The ends lost 10 bases at V and 6 bases at J; junction bases unmatched: 10. The CDR3 sequence is 14 residues long. The CDR3 DNA follows: TGTGCCACTAGAGGACAGGGCGACTCCGGGGAGCTGTTTTTT. Protein product: CATRGQGDSGELFF.

The chain links TRBV13 to TRBJ1-1; D gene uncertain. This CDR3 comprises 14 residues. V lost 3 bases to trimming and J lost 1 base, with 9 bases between them. Germline lookup yields CDR1 PRHDT and CDR2 FYEKMQ (reference sequence). CDR3 nucleotides: TGTGCCAGCAGCTTGGAGGGTTCGAACACTGAAGCTTTCTTT. As protein: CASSLEGSNTEAFF. Drawing the rest from reference TRBV13 and TRBJ1-1, the complete variable domain is AAGVIQSPRHLIKEKRETATLKCYPIPRHDTVYWYQQGPGQDPQFLISFYEKMQSDKGSIPDRFSAQQFSDYHSELNMSSLELGDSALYFCASSLEGSNTEAFFGQGTRLTVV.

This chain links TRBV5-1 with TRBJ2-7, with 13 positions matching TRBD2. V shed 4 bases, J shed 2 bases, and the junction held 9 bases outside the gene matches. Per germline, CDR1 SGHRS and CDR2 YFSETQ. The CDR3 runs 17 residues. CDR3 region: CASSTGLAGTPTYEQYF. Here the CDR3 DNA reads TGCGCCAGCAGCACGGGACTAGCGGGGACTCCAACCTACGAGCAGTACTTC.

The chain joins TRBV27 to TRBJ2-3; 9 bases line up with TRBD2. Germline loops: CDR1 MNHEY, CDR2 SMNVEV (reference sequence). The CDR3 is 15 residues long. The V gene end was trimmed by 6 bases and the J gene end by 5 bases; junction bases not matched to a gene: 9. The CDR3 reads CASSLKRGVVDTQYF. The CDR3 coding sequence is TGTGCCAGCAGCCTCAAGCGGGGGGTTGTAGATACGCAGTATTTT.

This chain joins TRBV28 and TRBJ2-1; the match to TRBD2 covers 9 bases. V trimming: 5 bases; J trimming: 3 bases; junction bases outside the gene matches: 5. The CDR3 length is 15 residues. The germline gives CDR1 MDHEN, CDR2 SYDVKM. The DNA of the CDR3 is TGTGCCAGCAGTCGTAGCGGGGGCTTCTACAATGAGCAGTTCTTC. Translating gives CASSRSGGFYNEQFF.

CDR3 protein: CASSLRTGVVVTYEQYF. Here the CDR3 DNA reads TGTGCCAGCAGTTTGAGGACAGGGGTCGTGGTAACCTACGAGCAGTACTTC. This rearrangement joins TRBV28 to TRBJ2-7; 9 bases are a match to TRBD1. J gave up 2 bases and V 3 bases, and 11 bases lay outside the gene matches. Germline V gives CDR1 MDHEN, CDR2 SYDVKM. There are 17 residues in the CDR3.

The chain carries TRBV11-2 and TRBJ2-1, with no clear D. This CDR3 has 18 residues. V lost 1 base, J lost 0 bases, and 16 bases lay in between. Germline CDR1 is SGHAT and CDR2 is FQNNGV. CDR3 coding DNA: TGTGCCAGCAGCTTAGGGCGGCAGCTCCGGAGCTCCTACAATGAGCAGTTCTTC. Amino acids: CASSLGRQLRSSYNEQFF.

This clone was recorded only once. The J gene is TRBJ2-5, the V gene TRBV7-6; 13 nucleotides agree with TRBD2. The CDR3 length is 17 residues. Germline assignment: CDR1 SGHVS and CDR2 FNYEAQ. V was clipped by 5 bases and J by 0 bases; unmatched bases: 6. The CDR3, as DNA: TGTGCCAGCAGCCGTGGACTAGCGGGGGTTTACCAAGAGACCCAGTACTTC. Protein sequence: CASSRGLAGVYQETQYF.

V and J are TRBV11-2 and TRBJ2-7; D is perhaps TRBD2 (5 bases). Per the germline V gene, CDR1 is SGHAT and CDR2 is FQNNGV. The CDR3 length is 13 residues. Between the trimmed V and J ends, which lost 5 bases and 4 bases, there was a span of 12 bases. The CDR3 DNA sequence: TGTGCCAGCAGCCGCGGACTTGTTTACGAGCAGTACTTC. It yields the protein CASSRGLVYEQYF.

The rearrangement joins TRBV15 to TRBJ2-7, with 9 bases lining up with TRBD1. CDR1 is LNHNV, CDR2 YYDKDF, per germline (reference sequence). The V and J ends lost 1 base and 3 bases, in that order; junction bases with no gene match: 7. The CDR3 is 16 amino acids. CDR3 nucleotides: TGTGCCACCAGCAGAGGGGACAGGGAGAAGGGCTACGAGCAGTACTTC. Protein sequence: CATSRGDREKGYEQYF.

This clone was picked up a small number of times. The V call is TRBV5-1, the J call TRBJ2-3, with a possible D match to TRBD1 (6 bases). The CDR3 has 17 residues. In germline, CDR1 is SGHRS, CDR2 YFSETQ. V lost 4 bases, J lost 1 base, and 19 bases lay in between. In DNA, the CDR3 is TGCGCCAGCAGCCGCGAGACAGGCGGCGACGGCACAGATACGCAGTATTTT. Protein: CASSRETGGDGTDTQYF.

This chain uses TRBV11-3 with TRBJ2-7; TRBD2 matches 8 bases. CDR3 length: 17 residues. The ends lost 5 bases at V and 6 bases at J; junction bases unmatched: 18. Germline loops: CDR1 SGHNT, CDR2 YENEEA. The CDR3, as DNA: TGTGCCAGCAGCCCCGACGGGGGAGCGGGAGTAGTCGGCGAGCAGTACTTC. Protein product: CASSPDGGAGVVGEQYF.

The chain links TRBV19 to TRBJ1-5; the match to TRBD1 covers 9 bases. The CDR3 is 15 residues long. J was trimmed by 6 bases and V by 4 bases; bases with no gene match: 7. Germline V gene data show CDR1 as LNHDA and CDR2 as SQIVND (reference sequence). As DNA, the CDR3 is TGTGCCAGTAGTACCACAGGGGGCTGGGGTCAGCCCCAGCATTTT. Protein product: CASSTTGGWGQPQHF.

The chain has TRBV4-2 and TRBJ1-3; 11 bases map to TRBD1. CDR1 LGHNA and CDR2 YNFKEQ come from the germline V gene. The CDR3 length is 17 residues. J was trimmed by 1 base and V by 3 bases; bases with no gene match: 5. In DNA form, the CDR3 reads TGTGCCAGCAGCCAGGTGGGGACAGGGGGTTCTGGAAACACCATATATTTT. Translation: CASSQVGTGGSGNTIYF.